This T cell receptor (beta chain) was profiled in a study of blood T cell repertoires in COVID-19. Background on the study: The samples span acute and convalescent COVID-19 from the United States, Italy and Spain. PBMCs, B-cell-depleted T cells, or T cells provided the cDNA or gDNA that made up the material.

Losses at the gene ends were 6 bases for V and 6 bases for J; bases not matched to a gene: 10. CDR3 size: 16 residues. Germline CDR1 is SNHLY and CDR2 is FYNNEI. Authors' methods: From reference gene primer amplification, estimates of nucleated cell counts were derived. The table came from immunoSEQ multiplex PCR; TCRdb's copy has only in-frame clones and leaves some out. V, J and clone size derive from that table, while D and trimming were established from the DNA sequence. The sample includes approximately 34,000 clones, over 70% of them seen just once. This clone was detected once. V usage is TRBV2 and J usage is TRBJ2-1, with 11 bases aligning to TRBD1. Sequences were obtained from peripheral blood. This receptor was identified in a man between 65 and 79 years old with COVID-19, enrolled during active disease. CDR3 DNA: TGTGCCAGCAGGACCTTAGGACAGGGGGCGATCAATGAGCAGTTCTTC. This codes for CASRTLGQGAINEQFF. Full variable domain (missing parts from reference TRBV2 and TRBJ2-1): EPEVTQTPSHQVTQMGQEVILRCVPISNHLYFYWYRQILGQKVEFLVSFYNNEISEKSEIFDDQFSVERPDGSNFTLKIRSTKLEDSAMYFCASRTLGQGAINEQFFGPGTRLTVL.